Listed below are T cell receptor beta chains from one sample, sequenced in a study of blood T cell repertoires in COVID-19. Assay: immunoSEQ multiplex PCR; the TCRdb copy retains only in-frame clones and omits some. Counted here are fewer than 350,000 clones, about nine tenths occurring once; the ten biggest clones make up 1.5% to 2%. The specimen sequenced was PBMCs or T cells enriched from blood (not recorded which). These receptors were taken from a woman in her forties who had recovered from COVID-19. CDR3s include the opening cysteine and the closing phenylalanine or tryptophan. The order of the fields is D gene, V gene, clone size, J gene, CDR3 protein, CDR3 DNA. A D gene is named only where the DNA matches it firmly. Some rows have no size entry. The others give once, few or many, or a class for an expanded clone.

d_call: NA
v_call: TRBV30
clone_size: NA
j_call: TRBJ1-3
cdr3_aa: CAWSVGEAIGGNTIYF
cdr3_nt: TGTGCCTGGAGTGTTGGGGAGGCCATCGGCGGAAACACCATATATTTT

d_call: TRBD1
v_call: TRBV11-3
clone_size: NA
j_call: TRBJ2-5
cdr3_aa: CASSWGTGGAGETQYF
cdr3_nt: TGTGCCAGCAGCTGGGGGACAGGGGGCGCGGGAGAGACCCAGTACTTC

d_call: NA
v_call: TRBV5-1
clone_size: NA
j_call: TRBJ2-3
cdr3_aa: CASSSLGSTDTQYF
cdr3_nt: TGCGCCAGCAGCTCCCTCGGGAGCACAGATACGCAGTATTTT

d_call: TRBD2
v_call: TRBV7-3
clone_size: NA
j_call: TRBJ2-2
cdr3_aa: CASSPRAGGRTGELFF
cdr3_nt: TGTGCCAGCAGCCCCCGAGCGGGAGGACGGACCGGGGAGCTGTTTTTT

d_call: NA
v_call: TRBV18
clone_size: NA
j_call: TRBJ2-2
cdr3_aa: CASSPPKRGNTGELFF
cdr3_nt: TGTGCCAGCTCACCACCGAAAAGGGGGAACACCGGGGAGCTGTTTTTT

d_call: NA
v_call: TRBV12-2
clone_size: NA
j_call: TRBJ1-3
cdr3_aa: CASRLIRGKAGNTIYF
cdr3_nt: TGTGCAAGTCGCTTAATCAGGGGGAAGGCTGGAAACACCATATATTTT

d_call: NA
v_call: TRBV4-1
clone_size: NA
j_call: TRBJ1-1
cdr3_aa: CASSQPGKGATEAFF
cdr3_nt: TGCGCCAGCAGCCAGCCTGGAAAGGGAGCAACTGAAGCTTTCTTT

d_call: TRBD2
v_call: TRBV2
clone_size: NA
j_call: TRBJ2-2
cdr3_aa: CASSASGTNTGELFF
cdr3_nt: TGTGCCAGCAGTGCTAGCGGAACGAACACCGGGGAGCTGTTTTTT

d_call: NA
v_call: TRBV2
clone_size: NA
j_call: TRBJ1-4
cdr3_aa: CASSQHNREIFF
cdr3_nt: TGTGCCAGCAGCCAACACAACAGGGAGATATTTTTT

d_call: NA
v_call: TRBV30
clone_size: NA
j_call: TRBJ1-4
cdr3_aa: CAWTESAEKLFF
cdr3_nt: TGTGCCTGGACGGAGAGCGCCGAAAAACTGTTTTTT

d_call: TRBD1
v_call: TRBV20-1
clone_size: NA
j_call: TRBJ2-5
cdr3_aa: CSARTGGTQYF
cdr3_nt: TGCAGTGCTCGGACAGGGGGGACCCAGTACTTC

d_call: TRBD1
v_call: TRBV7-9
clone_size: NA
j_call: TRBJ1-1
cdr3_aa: CASRGQGNMNTEAFF
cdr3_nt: TGTGCCAGCAGGGGACAGGGAAACATGAACACTGAAGCTTTCTTT

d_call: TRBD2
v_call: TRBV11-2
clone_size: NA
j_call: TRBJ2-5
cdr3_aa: CASSPGTSGGETQYF
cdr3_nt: TGTGCCAGCAGCCCAGGGACTAGCGGGGGTGAGACCCAGTACTTC

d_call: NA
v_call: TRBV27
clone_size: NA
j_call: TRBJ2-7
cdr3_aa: CASSSTGLEQYF
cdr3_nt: TGTGCCAGCAGTTCGACAGGCCTTGAGCAGTACTTC

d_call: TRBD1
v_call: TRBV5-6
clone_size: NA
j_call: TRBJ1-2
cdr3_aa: CASSPQGASYGYTF
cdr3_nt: TGTGCCAGCAGCCCACAGGGGGCGAGCTATGGCTACACCTTC

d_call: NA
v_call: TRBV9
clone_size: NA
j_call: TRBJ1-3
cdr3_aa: CASSLTGSGSGNTIYF
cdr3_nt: TGTGCCAGCAGCCTCACCGGGTCCGGCTCTGGAAACACCATATATTTT

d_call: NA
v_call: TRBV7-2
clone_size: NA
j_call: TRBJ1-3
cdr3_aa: CASSVRGSGNTIYF
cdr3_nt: TGTGCCAGCAGTGTTCGGGGATCCGGAAACACCATATATTTT

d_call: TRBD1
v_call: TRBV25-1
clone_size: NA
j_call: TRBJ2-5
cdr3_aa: CASPDRGRGETQYF
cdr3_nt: TGTGCCAGCCCCGACAGGGGGCGCGGAGAGACCCAGTACTTC

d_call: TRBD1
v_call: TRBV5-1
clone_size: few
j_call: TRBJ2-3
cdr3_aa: CASSRDRLTDTQYF
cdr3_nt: TGCGCCAGCAGCCGGGACAGACTCACAGATACGCAGTATTTT

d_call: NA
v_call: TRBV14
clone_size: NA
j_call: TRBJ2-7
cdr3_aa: CASSPTVFSSYEQYF
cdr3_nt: TGTGCCAGCAGCCCGACAGTTTTCAGCTCCTACGAGCAGTACTTC

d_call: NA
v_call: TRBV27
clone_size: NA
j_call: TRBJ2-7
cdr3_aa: CASRTAPRHTGYEQYF
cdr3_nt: TGTGCCAGCAGAACCGCTCCCAGGCATACAGGTTACGAGCAGTACTTC

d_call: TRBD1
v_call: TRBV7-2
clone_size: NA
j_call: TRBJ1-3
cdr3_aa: CASSFGTGPGNTIYF
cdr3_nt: TGTGCCAGCAGCTTCGGGACAGGGCCAGGAAACACCATATATTTT

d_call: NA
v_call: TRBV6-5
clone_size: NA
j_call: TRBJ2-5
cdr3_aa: CASSRVMRETQYF
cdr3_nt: TGTGCCAGCAGCCGCGTAATGCGGGAGACCCAGTACTTC

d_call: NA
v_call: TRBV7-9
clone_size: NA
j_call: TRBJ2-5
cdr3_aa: CASSLRLTDRRQETQYF
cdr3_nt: TGTGCCAGCAGCTTAAGGCTAACAGACAGGCGACAAGAGACCCAGTACTTC

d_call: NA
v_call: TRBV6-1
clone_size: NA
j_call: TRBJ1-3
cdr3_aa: CASSEQRGNTIYF
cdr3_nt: TGTGCCAGCAGTGAACAGAGGGGAAACACCATATATTTT

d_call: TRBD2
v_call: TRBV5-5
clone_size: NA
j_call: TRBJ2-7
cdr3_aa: CASSLGREGRNEQYF
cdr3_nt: TGTGCCAGCAGCTTGGGGCGGGAGGGCCGTAACGAGCAGTACTTC

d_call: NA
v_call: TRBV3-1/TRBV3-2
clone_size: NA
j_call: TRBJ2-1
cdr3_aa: CASSQGPVLQFF
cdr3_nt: TGTGCCAGCAGCCAAGGTCCTGTATTGCAGTTCTTC

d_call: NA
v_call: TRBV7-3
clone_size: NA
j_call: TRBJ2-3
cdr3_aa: CASSLPGVKMTDTQYF
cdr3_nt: TGTGCCAGCAGCTTACCAGGGGTGAAGATGACAGATACGCAGTATTTT

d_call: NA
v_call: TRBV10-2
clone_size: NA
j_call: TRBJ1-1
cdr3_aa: CASSISGKNTEAFF
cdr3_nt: TGCGCCAGCAGTATATCAGGGAAGAACACTGAAGCTTTCTTT

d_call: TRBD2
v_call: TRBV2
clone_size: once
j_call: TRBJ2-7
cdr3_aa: CASSSGTRGGEQYF
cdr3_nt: TGTGCCAGCAGCAGCGGGACCCGGGGGGGCGAGCAGTACTTC

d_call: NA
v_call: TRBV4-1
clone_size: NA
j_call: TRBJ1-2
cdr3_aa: CASSQGGDSAYGYTF
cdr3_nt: TGCGCCAGCAGCCAAGGGGGGGATTCGGCCTATGGCTACACCTTC

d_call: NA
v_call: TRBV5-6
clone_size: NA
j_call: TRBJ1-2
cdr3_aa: CASTDSPGPYGYTF
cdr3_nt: TGTGCCAGCACCGACAGCCCTGGTCCCTATGGCTACACCTTC